This TCR beta chain was profiled in a study of blood T cell repertoires in COVID-19. Looking at the study overall: Material from acute and convalescent COVID-19 was sourced from the United States, Italy and Spain.

The V gene's germline CDR1 is SEHNR and CDR2 FQNEAQ (reference sequence). The CDR3 consists of 14 residues. With 3 bases clipped from V and 9 bases from J, the junction kept 5 bases outside the gene matches. Recruitment covered 20 to 25 US areas and drew participants whose ages spanned about 18 to 89 years. Participant-given clinical history determined each cohort assignment. Each recovered donor of Cohort 3 presented with two negative PCRs, clearance, or symptom resolution. Libraries were prepared by immunoSEQ multiplex PCR; TCRdb keeps only in-frame clonotypes and omits some of them. Of about 350,000 clones listed, roughly 90% are singletons.

The gene calls are TRBV7-9 and TRBJ2-1, with 10 bases lining up with TRBD2. This receptor was taken from a woman aged 25 to 45 who had recovered from COVID-19. Sequencing used PBMCs or T cells enriched from blood (not recorded which). The CDR3 protein is CASSLQRGGSEQFF. The CDR3 coding sequence is TGTGCCAGCAGCTTGCAGCGGGGGGGCTCTGAGCAGTTCTTC. Filled out from reference TRBV7-9 and TRBJ2-1, the complete variable domain reads DTGVSQNPRHKITKRGQNVTFRCDPISEHNRLYWYRQTLGQGPEFLTYFQNEAQLEKSRLLSDRFSAERPKGSFSTLEIQRTEQGDSAMYLCASSLQRGGSEQFFGPGTRLTVL.